This TCR beta chain was observed in a study of Ad26.COV2.S vaccination and SARS-CoV-2 variants (dated by TCRdb to the early 2020s). Regarding the study in general: Vaccine-arm donors were drawn from COV1001, a multicentre, randomized, double-blind, placebo-controlled phase I-IIa trial of Ad26.COV2.S in healthy adults. TCRbeta repertoire sequencing served as the tool for gauging how specific and how broad the SARS-CoV-2-reactive T cell receptors were following Ad26.COV2.S vaccination. The TCR-sequenced set comprised about 30 samples: some 20 Ad26.COV2.S vaccine recipients, 5 placebo recipients and 8 SARS-CoV-2 convalescent individuals. Trial participants were randomized into five groups of five: low-dose or high-dose Ad26.COV2.S given once or twice, or placebo on both occasions. Throughout the experiments and outcome assessment, investigators stayed blinded to trial group allocation. Ad26.COV2.S was given intramuscularly at 5x10^10 or 1x10^11 viral particles, as a single shot or as two shots 56 days apart. The full study reports these points: Spike-specific TCR breadth was higher in Ad26.COV2.S recipients than in placebo recipients (P = 0.0014). After vaccination, substantial breadth of spike-specific CD8+ and CD4+ T cell responses was reported. The study was not powered for comparison of responses between vaccine doses or regimens. Comparable non-spike TCR breadth was observed between vaccine and placebo recipients, consistent with only spike being contained in the vaccine. The authors noted that the TCR breadth and depth analyses may have underestimated total T cell responses.

The immunoSEQ Assay was used to sequence TCRbeta CDR3 regions. After extraction, genomic DNA underwent amplification by bias-controlled multiplex PCR, followed by high-throughput sequencing. For the original study's pipeline: To quantify the absolute abundance of each unique TCRbeta CDR3 region, sequences were collapsed and filtered. T cell fraction was estimated by normalizing TCRbeta template counts to usable DNA, with usable DNA measured through amplification of reference genes found in all nucleated cells. Repertoire TCRs were annotated as SARS-CoV-2-specific by exact matching of V gene, CDR3 amino acid sequence and J gene to a known reactive TCR set. MIRA supplied the reference SARS-CoV-2 TCR set, which was filtered for enrichment in COVID-19-positive ImmuneCODE repertoires so that public or cross-reactive TCRs were removed. Using the MIRA antigens, annotated TCRs were further analysed by specific ORF or by position within an ORF. Breadth was defined as the number of annotated unique rearrangements divided by the total number of unique productive rearrangements, and depth was defined as the summed frequency of the annotated unique rearrangements. Two-sided Wilcoxon rank-sum tests were applied when comparing TCR breadth between groups. Not all clones reach the TCRdb copy of this immuneACCESS table, which keeps in-frame sequences only. Checked studies attribute under half of the gap to unresolved V genes and leave the rest unexplained. From that table come the V and J calls and clone size; the DNA was used to work out D and trimming. Here the sample has 350,000 to 550,000 clones; about 88% occur a single time. The ten largest make up approximately 2.5% of the sample.

As to this clone: Its antigen is unknown. No much larger clone is present one base from it, and per-base qualities are unavailable.

The CDR3 goes from the cysteine to the phenylalanine over 12 residues. Only the CDR3 portion is preserved as DNA: 36 bases, with reading frame beginning at the first base. CDR1 and CDR2 were assigned from the germline V gene as MGHDK and SYGVNS. Cut back by 3 bases and 10 bases, the V and J ends lie 12 bases apart. The sample's treatment or condition label, decoded: some 20 received Ad26.COV2.S at low or high dose, single or two shots; roughly 5 received placebo; per-sample allocation not given. For vaccine and placebo recipients, the sequenced repertoires came from samples collected on day 63 after the first injection. Cohort 1b enrolled 25 or so adults aged 18-55 years at a single site in Boston, USA, between 29 July and 7 August 2020. As a vaccine, Ad26.COV2.S was a replication-incompetent adenovirus type 26 vector that expressed a prefusion-stabilized SARS-CoV-2 spike protein derived from the original Wuhan strain.

The sequence came from a person aged 18-65 years who received the Ad26.COV2.S COVID-19 vaccine or a placebo. The V and J genes are TRBV25-1 and TRBJ1-2, with the D gene uncertain. The specimen was peripheral blood, collected in a trial of Ad26.COV2.S vaccine versus placebo. The CDR3 protein is CASSEVGRVYTF. The nucleotides are TGTGCCAGCAGTGAGGTTGGCCGGGTCTACACCTTC.